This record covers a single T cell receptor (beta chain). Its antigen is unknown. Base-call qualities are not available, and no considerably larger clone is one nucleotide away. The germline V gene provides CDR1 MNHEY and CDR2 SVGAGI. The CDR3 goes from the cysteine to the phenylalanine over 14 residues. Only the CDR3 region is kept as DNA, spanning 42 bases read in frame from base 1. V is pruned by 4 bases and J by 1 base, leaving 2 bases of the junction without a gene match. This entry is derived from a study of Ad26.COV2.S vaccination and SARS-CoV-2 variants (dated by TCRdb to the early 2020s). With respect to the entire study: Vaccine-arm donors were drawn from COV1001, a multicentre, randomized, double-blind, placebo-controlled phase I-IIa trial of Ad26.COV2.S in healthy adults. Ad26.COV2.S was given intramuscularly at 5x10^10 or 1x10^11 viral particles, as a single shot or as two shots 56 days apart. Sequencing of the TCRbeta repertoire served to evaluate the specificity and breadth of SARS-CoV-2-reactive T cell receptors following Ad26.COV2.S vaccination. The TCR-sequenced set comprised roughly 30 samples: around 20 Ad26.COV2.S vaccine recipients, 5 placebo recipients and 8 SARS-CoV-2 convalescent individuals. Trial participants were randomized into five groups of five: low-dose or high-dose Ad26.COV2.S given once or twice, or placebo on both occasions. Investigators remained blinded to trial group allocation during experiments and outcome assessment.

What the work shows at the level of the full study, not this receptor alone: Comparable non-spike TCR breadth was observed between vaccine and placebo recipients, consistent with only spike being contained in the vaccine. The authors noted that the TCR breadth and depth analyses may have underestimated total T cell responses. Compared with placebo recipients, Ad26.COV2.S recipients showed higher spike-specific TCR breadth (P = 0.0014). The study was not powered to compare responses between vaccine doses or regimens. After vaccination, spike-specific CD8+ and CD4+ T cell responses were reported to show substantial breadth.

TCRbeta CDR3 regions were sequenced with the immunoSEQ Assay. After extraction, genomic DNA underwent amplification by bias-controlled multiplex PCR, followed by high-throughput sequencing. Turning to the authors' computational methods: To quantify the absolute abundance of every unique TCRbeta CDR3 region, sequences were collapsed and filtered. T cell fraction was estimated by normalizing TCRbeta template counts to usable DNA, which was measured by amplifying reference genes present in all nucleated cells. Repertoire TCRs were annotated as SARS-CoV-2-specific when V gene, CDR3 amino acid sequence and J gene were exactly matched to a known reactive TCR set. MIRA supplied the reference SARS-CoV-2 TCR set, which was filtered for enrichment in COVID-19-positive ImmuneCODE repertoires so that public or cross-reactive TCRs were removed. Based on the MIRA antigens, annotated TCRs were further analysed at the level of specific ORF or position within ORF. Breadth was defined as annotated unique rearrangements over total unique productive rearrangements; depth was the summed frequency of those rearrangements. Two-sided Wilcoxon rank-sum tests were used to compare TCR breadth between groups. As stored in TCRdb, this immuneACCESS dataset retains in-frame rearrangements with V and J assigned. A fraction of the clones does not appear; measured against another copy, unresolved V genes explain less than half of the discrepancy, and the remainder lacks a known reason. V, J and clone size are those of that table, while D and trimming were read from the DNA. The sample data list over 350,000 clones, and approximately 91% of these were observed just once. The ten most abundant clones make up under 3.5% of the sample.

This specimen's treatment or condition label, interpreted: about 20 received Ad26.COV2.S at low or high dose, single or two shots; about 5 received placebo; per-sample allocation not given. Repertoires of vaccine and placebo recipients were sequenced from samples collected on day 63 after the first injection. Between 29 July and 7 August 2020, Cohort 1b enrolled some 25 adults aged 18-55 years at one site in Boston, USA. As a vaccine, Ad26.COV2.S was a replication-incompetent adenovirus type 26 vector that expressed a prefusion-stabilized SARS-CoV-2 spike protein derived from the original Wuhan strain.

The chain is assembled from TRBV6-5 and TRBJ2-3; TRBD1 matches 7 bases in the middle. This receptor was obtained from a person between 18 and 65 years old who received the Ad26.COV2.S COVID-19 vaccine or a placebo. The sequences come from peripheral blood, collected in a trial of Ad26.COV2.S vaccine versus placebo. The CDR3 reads CASSLGGGTDTQYF. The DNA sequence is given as TGTGCCAGCAGTTTAGGGGGCGGCACAGATACGCAGTATTTT.